A selection of T cell receptor beta chains follows, all from one sample in a study of human T cells and chemical hapten exposure. TCRdb reprocessed the RACE reads with MiXCR, giving one entry per CDR3 protein. This table has around 120,000 distinct CDR3 sequences, 13% appearing once. The sample here was whole blood, taken in connection with sensitization to the hapten diphenylcyclopropenone (DPC). The receptor set was obtained from a woman younger than 35 with alopecia areata. Some clones in this sample may be carry-over from other donors' samples. Both conserved end residues are trimmed from each CDR3. Each record gives: V gene, J gene, CDR3 protein.

v_call: TRBV5-1
j_call: TRBJ1-4
cdr3_aa: ASSSGQAFGEKLF

v_call: TRBV9
j_call: TRBJ2-5
cdr3_aa: ASSFTAHQETQY

v_call: TRBV11-2
j_call: TRBJ1-5
cdr3_aa: ASSPGPGTGINQPQH

v_call: TRBV7-8
j_call: TRBJ2-1
cdr3_aa: ASSTWTSADGNEQF

v_call: TRBV29-1
j_call: TRBJ1-2
cdr3_aa: SVEISRQGGGYT

v_call: TRBV12-3/TRBV12-4
j_call: TRBJ1-3
cdr3_aa: ASTPSPAGNTIY

v_call: TRBV5-1
j_call: TRBJ2-1
cdr3_aa: ASSPLPGLYNEQF

v_call: TRBV11-2
j_call: TRBJ2-7
cdr3_aa: ASSRDRVREQY

v_call: TRBV5-4
j_call: TRBJ2-3
cdr3_aa: ASSLGQGGDTQY

v_call: TRBV28
j_call: TRBJ1-2
cdr3_aa: ASSSFRGNGYT

v_call: TRBV24-1
j_call: TRBJ2-1
cdr3_aa: ATSDTDRGSYNEQF

v_call: TRBV6-5
j_call: TRBJ2-2
cdr3_aa: ASSRGLAGGNTGELF

v_call: TRBV7-2
j_call: TRBJ2-1
cdr3_aa: ASSTPWLAGHLHEQF

v_call: TRBV7-2
j_call: TRBJ2-1
cdr3_aa: ASSPGGLANNEQF